The 20 T cell receptor beta chains reported below all come from one sample, sequenced in a study of blood T cell repertoires in COVID-19. Sequencing used immunoSEQ multiplex PCR; TCRdb keeps in-frame clones, though not all of them. The data hold 85,000 to 120,000 clones, with roughly 87% observed a single time. Sequencing was done on a sample of peripheral blood. All receptors come from a woman aged 50 to 60 with COVID-19, enrolled during active disease.

This clone was found a few times. This sequence joins TRBV19 and TRBJ1-5, with a tentative D call TRBD1 (6 bases). Germline-derived CDR1 and CDR2 are LNHDA and SQIVND (reference sequence). The CDR3 extends over 11 amino acids. V was trimmed by 6 bases and J by 7 bases, leaving 7 bases between them. The CDR3 DNA follows: TGTGCCAGTAGCCAGGGGCAGCCCCAGCATTTT. Its translation is CASSQGQPQHF.

The chain couples TRBV4-2 to TRBJ2-5, with a tentative D call TRBD1 (5 bases). CDR1 LGHNA and CDR2 YNFKEQ come from the germline V gene. Trimming took off 0 bases at V and 5 bases at J, with 13 bases between the two ends. This CDR3 has 15 residues. The CDR3 DNA is TGTGCCAGCAGCCAAGATCGGCAGGGCTGGGAGACCCAGTACTTC. It specifies CASSQDRQGWETQYF.

This chain connects TRBV12-3 or TRBV12-4 to TRBJ2-1; D is perhaps TRBD1 (6 bases). V was clipped by 6 bases and J by 8 bases, with 11 bases between them. The CDR3 covers 12 residues. The CDR3 DNA reads as TGTGCCAGCAGCCTTAGACAGGATGAGCAGTTCTTC. The encoded protein is CASSLRQDEQFF.

The chain recombines TRBV5-6 with TRBJ1-2; D gene ambiguous. Germline CDR1 SGHDT, CDR2 YYEEEE. V was trimmed by 4 bases and J by 4 bases, leaving 5 bases between them. The CDR3 extends over 11 amino acids. CDR3 coding DNA: TGTGCCAGCAGCCCAGGCTATGGCTACACCTTC. It encodes CASSPGYGYTF.

The rearrangement links TRBV19 to TRBJ2-3; D is possibly TRBD1 (8 bases). The CDR3 spans 17 residues. The V and J ends lost 5 bases and 6 bases respectively, with 24 bases between them. Germline assignment: CDR1 LNHDA and CDR2 SQIVND (reference sequence). The DNA of the CDR3 is TGTGCCAGTAGTTCGATGCTAACAGGGGGGGTAATCGATACGCAGTATTTT. Protein sequence: CASSSMLTGGVIDTQYF.

The chain employs TRBV4-3 and TRBJ2-1; 7 positions agree with TRBD2. The CDR3 is 15 amino acids. Germline loops: CDR1 LGHNA, CDR2 YSLEER. Trimming took 5 bases from V and 8 from J; bases not matched to a gene: 12. CDR3 sequence reads: CASSSQGGGFDEQFF. CDR3 nucleotide sequence: TGCGCCAGCAGCTCCCAGGGCGGGGGTTTCGATGAGCAGTTCTTC.

J is TRBJ1-3 and V is TRBV29-1; possible D gene TRBD1, 5 bases. Germline loops: CDR1 SQVTM, CDR2 ANQGSEA. V was cut by 4 bases and J by 0 bases, with 10 bases left in between. CDR3 length: 14 residues. The CDR3 protein is CSVAGTDSGNTIYF. In DNA, the CDR3 is TGCAGCGTTGCCGGGACTGACTCTGGAAACACCATATATTTT.

This chain links TRBV27 with TRBJ2-1; 9 nucleotides line up with TRBD2. Losses at the gene ends were 5 bases for V and 13 bases for J; bases not matched to a gene: 6. The germline V gene encodes CDR1 MNHEY and CDR2 SMNVEV (reference sequence). The CDR3 sequence is 12 residues long. The CDR3: CASSLLAGDQFF. The CDR3, as DNA: TGTGCCAGCAGTCTCTTAGCGGGGGATCAGTTCTTC.

This clone was counted a few times. The chain couples TRBV10-3 to TRBJ1-2; TRBD1 matches 9 bases. V trimming: 10 bases; J trimming: 2 bases; junction bases outside the gene matches: 14. Germline V CDR1 and CDR2: ENHRY, SYGVKD. This CDR3 comprises 16 residues. The CDR3 here is CATPVGGQGTNYGYTF. Written as DNA, the CDR3 is TGTGCCACCCCGGTGGGGGGACAGGGAACCAACTATGGCTACACCTTC.

V and J are TRBV6-2 or TRBV6-3 and TRBJ2-3; TRBD2 aligns across 11 bases. The CDR3 spans 16 residues. Trimming at V came to 0 bases and at J to 3 bases, leaving 2 bases not matched to a gene. CDR1 MNHEY and CDR2 SVGEGT come from the germline V gene. CDR3 in amino acids: CASSYSRTSGTDTQYF. The CDR3 region has the DNA TGTGCCAGCAGTTACTCGAGGACTAGCGGGACAGATACGCAGTATTTT.

The V and J genes are TRBV7-9 and TRBJ1-2, with D perhaps matching TRBD1 (5 bases). Germline assignment: CDR1 SEHNR and CDR2 FQNEAQ (reference sequence). The V and J ends lost 2 bases and 2 bases respectively, with 9 bases between them. The CDR3 has 14 amino acids. The CDR3: CASSLWSGNYGYTF. CDR3 coding DNA: TGTGCCAGCAGCTTATGGTCAGGGAACTATGGCTACACCTTC.

This rearrangement joins TRBV30 to TRBJ2-7; tentative D call: TRBD1 (5 bases). CDR3 length: 13 residues. Germline V gene data show CDR1 as GTSNPN and CDR2 as SVGIG (reference sequence). Trimming stripped 6 bases from V and 4 bases from J, with 16 bases between. In nucleotides, the CDR3 is TGTGCCTGTCGGACAAAGGGGCAATACGAGCAGTACTTC. It encodes CACRTKGQYEQYF.

CDR3 region: CASNLGQYYGYTF. DNA of the CDR3: TGCGCCAGCAACCTGGGACAGTACTATGGCTACACCTTC. The rearrangement links TRBV23-1 to TRBJ1-2, with 7 bases matching TRBD1. TRBV23-1 is marked as an open reading frame, function uncertain. This CDR3 region has 13 residues. The trim removed 7 bases at V and 3 bases at J, leaving 5 bases unmatched.

The V gene is TRBV5-4, the J gene TRBJ1-1; 7 nucleotides match TRBD1. Germline V lookup: CDR1 SGHNT, CDR2 YYREEE (reference sequence). With V trimmed by 0 bases and J by 1 base, 3 bases remained unmatched. This CDR3 spans 15 amino acids. This CDR3 reads CASSLADRENTEAFF. The CDR3 DNA sequence: TGTGCCAGCAGCTTGGCCGACAGGGAGAACACTGAAGCTTTCTTT. Full variable domain (rest looked up from reference TRBV5-4 and TRBJ1-1): ETGVTQSPTHLIKTRGQQVTLRCSSQSGHNTVSWYQQALGQGPQFIFQYYREEENGRGNFPPRFSGLQFPNYSSELNVNALELDDSALYLCASSLADRENTEAFFGQGTRLTVV.

V is TRBV28 and J is TRBJ2-1, with 8 nucleotides matching TRBD1. Trimming at V came to 0 bases and at J to 5 bases, leaving 3 bases not matched to a gene. This CDR3 region has 15 residues. The germline V gene encodes CDR1 MDHEN and CDR2 SYDVKM. CDR3 nucleotides: TGTGCCAGCAGTTTATGGACAGGGGAACACAATGAGCAGTTCTTC. Translating gives CASSLWTGEHNEQFF.

The chain joins TRBV4-2 to TRBJ2-2, with D possibly being TRBD2 (5 bases). CDR1 is LGHNA, CDR2 YNFKEQ, per germline. This CDR3 is built from 17 residues. Between the trimmed V and J ends, which lost 0 bases and 5 bases, there was a span of 16 bases. CDR3 sequence: CASSQDRTGSRTGELFF. CDR3 DNA: TGTGCCAGCAGCCAAGATAGAACGGGGAGCCGGACCGGGGAGCTGTTTTTT.

The J gene is TRBJ2-2, the V gene TRBV7-3; 10 nucleotides line up with TRBD2. V shed 3 bases and J 8 bases; nucleotides not matched to a gene: 3. The germline gives CDR1 SGHTA, CDR2 FQGTGA. This CDR3 region has 14 residues. CDR3 sequence reads: CASSLATSGGELFF. CDR3 bases: TGTGCCAGCAGCTTGGCGACTAGCGGGGGGGAGCTGTTTTTT.

This clone was seen more than once but under ten times. V gene TRBV30 combines with J gene TRBJ1-1, with 11 nucleotides matching TRBD1. CDR1 is GTSNPN and CDR2 is SVGIG in the germline V gene (reference sequence). This CDR3 is built from 15 residues. Trimming took 3 bases from V and 5 from J; bases not matched to a gene: 8. The CDR3 DNA sequence: TGTGCCTGGAGACACGGGGGGACAGGGGGAACTGAAGCTTTCTTT. Its protein product is CAWRHGGTGGTEAFF.

About this clone: The same CDR3 arises from other DNA sequences in this sample as well. The rearrangement joins TRBV19 to TRBJ1-5, with D possibly TRBD1 on 5 matching bases. Trimming shortened V by 7 bases and J by 2 bases, and 12 bases separated the two germline ends. The CDR3 contains 14 residues. Germline V gene lookup returns CDR1 LNHDA and CDR2 SQIVND (reference sequence). The CDR3 loop reads CASNRGEGNQPQHF. The CDR3 region has the DNA TGTGCCAGTAATCGGGGGGAGGGCAATCAGCCCCAGCATTTT. Looking up the rest from reference TRBV19 and TRBJ1-5 gives the full variable domain: DGGITQSPKYLFRKEGQNVTLSCEQNLNHDAMYWYRQDPGQGLRLIYYSQIVNDFQKGDIAEGYSVSREKKESFPLTVTSAQKNPTAFYLCASNRGEGNQPQHFGDGTRLSIL.

DNA for the CDR3: TGTGCCATCAGTCCCGGGACATCCGAAGCTTTCTTT. It encodes CAISPGTSEAFF. The chain combines TRBV10-3 with TRBJ1-1; maybe TRBD1 (6 bases). The CDR3 is 12 residues long. V gave up 5 bases and J gave up 8 bases, with 12 bases separating them. CDR1 and CDR2 (germline): ENHRY, SYGVKD.